The 7 T cell receptor beta chains below all came from one sample that was sequenced in a study of T-cell reconstitution after alpha-beta-depleted transplantation in children. Using unique molecular identifiers, the investigators prepared the TCRbeta library. TCRdb reanalysed the PCR reads using MiXCR and keeps one entry per CDR3 protein. This sample carries approximately 520,000 distinct CDR3 sequences, 9.5% to 12% of them seen once, and the ten largest clones take 14%. The sample in question was PBMCs, mostly from graft donor cells, obtained 180 days after TCRalphabeta/CD19-depleted stem cell transplant. The origin of the receptors is a female patient aged 2 to 10 who had a stem cell transplant for aplastic anemia, so the T cells may come from the graft donor.

This clonotype was observed a handful of times. The chain is built from TRBV7-2 and TRBJ2-7, with 12 nucleotides matching TRBD2. CDR1 is SGHTA and CDR2 is FQGNSA in the germline V gene. This CDR3 spans 13 amino acids. With V trimmed by 9 bases and J by 6 bases, 6 bases remained unmatched. This CDR3 is CARRLAGDFEQYF. CDR3 DNA: TGTGCCAGGAGACTAGCGGGAGATTTCGAGCAGTACTTC.

This clonotype was picked up many times. CDR3 protein: CASSQESRSGRDSSYEQYF. Written as DNA, the CDR3 is TGTGCCAGCAGCCAAGAGTCTCGTAGCGGGAGGGATTCTTCCTACGAGCAGTACTTC. The genes are TRBV4-2 and TRBJ2-7, with 11 bases that match TRBD2. The CDR3 is 19 residues long. Germline V lookup: CDR1 LGHNA, CDR2 YNFKEQ. Trimming cost V 0 bases and J 1 base; bases outside gene matches: 11.

The chain recombines TRBV6-1 with TRBJ2-7, with TRBD1 as a possible D gene (6 bases). V lost 1 base, J lost 7 bases, and 8 bases lay in between. Germline lookup yields CDR1 MNHNS and CDR2 SASEGT. The CDR3 spans 12 residues. The CDR3, as DNA: TGTGCCAGCAGTGAAGGGGGGCGGGAGCAGTACGTC. This encodes CASSEGGREQYV.

This clonotype was recorded at least ten times. The chain is built from TRBV24-1 and TRBJ1-4; the match to TRBD1 covers 9 bases. The CDR3 is 13 amino acids. Germline-derived CDR1 and CDR2 are KGHDR and SFDVKD. The V and J ends lost 3 bases and 14 bases, in that order; junction bases with no gene match: 6. CDR3 region: CATSDHRGQRLFF. CDR3 sequence (DNA): TGTGCCACCAGTGATCACAGGGGGCAGAGGCTGTTTTTT.

The chain has TRBV6-1 and TRBJ1-2; 7 nucleotides line up with TRBD1. With V trimmed by 1 base and J by 4 bases, 9 bases remained unmatched. This CDR3 has 16 residues. Germline CDR1 and CDR2: MNHNS and SASEGT. CDR3 in DNA: TGTGCCAGCAGTGAAGGGACAGGAGCGGGAGTCTATGGCTACACCTTC. Translating gives CASSEGTGAGVYGYTF.

This clonotype has a single count. A junction boundary mismatches the germline segment, possibly from a read error. V and J are TRBV7-9 and TRBJ2-7; D could derive from TRBD1 or TRBD2 (5 bases each). Looked up from germline, CDR1 is SEHNR and CDR2 is FQNEAQ (reference sequence). CDR3 size: 17 residues. The CDR3 loop reads CASSLSIGTRSSYDQYF. Here the CDR3 DNA reads TGTGCCAGCAGCTTAAGCATTGGGACCAGGAGCTCCTACGACCAGTACTTC.

This clonotype was seen a handful of times. The chain links TRBV5-8 to TRBJ2-7; 8 nucleotides agree with TRBD1. V lost 3 bases and J lost 7; bases outside the gene matches: 12. The V gene's germline CDR1 is SGHTS and CDR2 YDEGEE. This CDR3 region has 15 residues. DNA of the CDR3: TGTGCCAGCAGCTACCGCGGGACAGGTCGGAGGGAGCAGTACTTC. Protein sequence: CASSYRGTGRREQYF.